The clone carrying this T cell receptor beta chain came up many times. Its matching antigen is unknown. These data belong to a study of CD8 T cells in ankylosing spondylitis. Whole-study findings and limits: Past research had described some motif variants in reactive arthritis synovial fluid and blood. Seemingly distinctive of ankylosing spondylitis blood was a TCR beta motif formed by eight highly homologous variants. Disease-linked clones had a CD8+ phenotype and relatively low frequency in peripheral blood. The clones that were linked to disease were reported to be significantly enriched in matched synovial fluid samples from ankylosing spondylitis patients.

Germline V lookup: CDR1 SGHRS, CDR2 YFSETQ. This CDR3 is built from 14 residues. V was pared by 0 bases and J by 4 bases, with 9 bases between. Libraries of TCR beta came from quantitative 5'-RACE with molecular barcodes. TCRdb reanalysed the 5' RACE reads using MiXCR and keeps one entry per CDR3 protein. This sample has more than 250,000 distinct CDR3 sequences; roughly 8% occur once, and the top ten carry roughly 14%. The sample consisted of blood, either unsorted or a sorted T cell fraction (not recorded which). The source of this sequence is a male donor with ankylosing spondylitis. The chain uses TRBV5-1 and TRBJ2-3; D tentatively reads TRBD1 or TRBD2 (5 bases each). CDR3 DNA sequence: TGCGCCAGCAGCTTGGTCGGGGCTGCAGATACGCAGTATTTT. Translated, it gives CASSLVGAADTQYF.